This is a list of T cell receptor beta chains from one sample in a study of control samples from healthy donors and cancer patients. Using immunoSEQ multiplex PCR, the repertoire was profiled, and TCRdb retains in-frame clones only, with some absent. The profile shows some 250,000 clones, over 75% of them singletons. Sequences were obtained from PBMCs. Receptors originate from a woman aged 60-75 years with lung cancer. Each CDR3 is given with its conserved first and last residue.

V: TRBV7-3; J: TRBJ1-1; length: 13; CDR3: CASSLKGAAEAFF
V: TRBV15; J: TRBJ2-1; length: 16; CDR3: CATSRSGRGGSHEQFF
V: TRBV5-1; J: TRBJ2-2; length: 16; CDR3: CASSTTGQTNTGELFF
V: TRBV5-1; J: TRBJ2-3; length: 14; CDR3: CASSLAGATDTQYF
V: TRBV7-3; J: TRBJ2-7; length: 15; CDR3: CASSLDGQGAYEQYF
V: TRBV5-1; J: TRBJ1-3; length: 16; CDR3: CASSFQGIISGNTIYF
V: TRBV19; J: TRBJ2-1; length: 16; CDR3: CASSPSQGISYNEQFF
V: TRBV5-6; J: TRBJ2-7; length: 15; CDR3: CASSHWRSESYEQYF
V: TRBV7-3; J: TRBJ2-4; length: 20; CDR3: CASSFAVTDRVFLAKNIQYF
V: TRBV25-1; J: TRBJ2-7; length: 13; CDR3: CASRTSGAYEQYF
V: TRBV11-1; J: TRBJ2-3; length: 14; CDR3: CASSPDASGDTQYF
V: TRBV5-5; J: TRBJ2-5; length: 13; CDR3: CASSFVSGRAQYF
V: TRBV12-3/TRBV12-4; J: TRBJ1-6; length: 13; CDR3: CASRSGDRSPLHF
V: TRBV4-1; J: TRBJ1-3; length: 16; CDR3: CASSQDGTYSGNTIYF
V: TRBV11-2; J: TRBJ2-5; length: 15; CDR3: CASSFRDRGGRTQYF
V: TRBV9; J: TRBJ1-6; length: 13; CDR3: CASSLGSNSPLHF
V: TRBV11-2; J: TRBJ2-7; length: 18; CDR3: CASSAGRWDSLSSYEQYF
V: TRBV19; J: TRBJ1-1; length: 15; CDR3: CASSIQGGAYTEAFF
V: TRBV4-2; J: TRBJ2-7; length: 16; CDR3: CASSQERAGGWDEQYF
V: TRBV5-1; J: TRBJ1-3; length: 15; CDR3: CASSLAASDGNTIYF
V: TRBV2; J: TRBJ2-5; length: 16; CDR3: CASSEGSGGAWETQYF
V: TRBV28; J: TRBJ2-7; length: 14; CDR3: CASIGDSTLYEQYF
V: TRBV7-9; J: TRBJ1-2; length: 15; CDR3: CASSLVTGGPYGYTF
V: TRBV5-1; J: TRBJ2-3; length: 15; CDR3: CASTPSGGLTDTQYF
V: TRBV6-5; J: TRBJ1-2; length: 14; CDR3: CASGGGTVNYGYTF
V: TRBV15; J: TRBJ2-7; length: 14; CDR3: CATSRGKVSYEQYF
V: TRBV11-2; J: TRBJ2-3; length: 14; CDR3: CASSRPHSEDTQYF
V: TRBV29-1; J: TRBJ2-1; length: 14; CDR3: CSVAGTGAPNEQFF
V: TRBV19; J: TRBJ2-2; length: 16; CDR3: CASSIPRASGTGELFF
V: TRBV4-1; J: TRBJ2-7; length: 13; CDR3: CASSPRTFYEQYF
V: TRBV15; J: TRBJ2-5; length: 17; CDR3: CATSRGIGQGAEETQYF
V: TRBV11-2; J: TRBJ2-1; length: 13; CDR3: CASSLAGGDEQFF
V: TRBV2; J: TRBJ1-1; length: 13; CDR3: CASSEVVGGEAFF
V: TRBV5-5; J: TRBJ1-5; length: 12; CDR3: CASSIGEPPQHF
V: TRBV5-1; J: TRBJ1-4; length: 16; CDR3: CASSLWGGRANEKLFF
V: TRBV28; J: TRBJ2-4; length: 16; CDR3: CASSFEAPLAKNIQYF
V: TRBV27; J: TRBJ1-3; length: 13; CDR3: CASSPGVGNTIYF
V: TRBV5-4; J: TRBJ1-2; length: 12; CDR3: CASSSTAYGYTF
V: TRBV18; J: TRBJ1-6; length: 15; CDR3: CASSLSTALNSPLHF
V: TRBV20-1; J: TRBJ2-5; length: 15; CDR3: CSASIPKQGEETQYF
V: TRBV15; J: TRBJ2-1; length: 16; CDR3: CATSSPKGGVYNEQFF
V: TRBV18; J: TRBJ2-3; length: 12; CDR3: CASSPLHDTQYF
V: TRBV6-1; J: TRBJ1-1; length: 16; CDR3: CASSASRDRGFPEAFF
V: TRBV6-6; J: TRBJ2-5; length: 14; CDR3: CASSHPTNQETQYF
V: TRBV10-2; J: TRBJ1-2; length: 14; CDR3: CASSPGHKGVGYTF
V: TRBV7-6; J: TRBJ2-1; length: 16; CDR3: CASSWGTGGYDNEQFF
V: TRBV4-1; J: TRBJ1-1; length: 15; CDR3: CASGRQGGGGTEAFF
V: TRBV28; J: TRBJ1-2; length: 12; CDR3: CASSRTGYGYTF
V: TRBV13; J: TRBJ2-7; length: 11; CDR3: CASSLDYEQYF
V: TRBV4-1; J: TRBJ2-5; length: 14; CDR3: CASSQDHSKETQYF
V: TRBV5-1; J: TRBJ2-3; length: 15; CDR3: CASSLDMAAADTQYF
V: TRBV5-1; J: TRBJ2-1; length: 15; CDR3: CASSSTGSSYNEQFF
V: TRBV19; J: TRBJ1-2; length: 15; CDR3: CASSVERGEDHGYTF
V: TRBV3-1/TRBV3-2; J: TRBJ2-1; length: 15; CDR3: CATSALAGVYNEQFF
V: TRBV19; J: TRBJ1-5; length: 12; CDR3: CASTGIGQPQHF